This T cell receptor beta chain was observed in a study of CD8+ T cells in alopecia areata. The wider study: Female C3H/HeJ mice aged roughly 6-11 weeks received skin from roughly 6-12-month-old C3H/HeJ donors with spontaneous alopecia.

Study results and caveats: Between patients, shared TCR sequences were less clear than in mice. This was possibly due in part to HLA diversity in the patient population. Besides other cells, scalp samples also yield sequences of resident alphabeta T cells from normal skin.

The CDR3 length is 17 residues. Germline-derived CDR1 and CDR2 are NNHNN and SYGAGS (reference sequence). V was trimmed by 3 bases and J by 1 base, leaving 18 bases between them. Reverse transcribed after extraction, RNA yielded cDNA as the sequencing template. TCRdb's table, derived via immunoSEQ multiplex PCR, lists solely in-frame clones and lacks some. Recorded here are more than 250,000 clones, none singletons. Details on this clone: Its antigen remains unknown. Gene names are the mouse ones. The observed sequence ends 4 residues before the CDR3 terminus, with the missing tail filled in from the germline J gene.

Sorting of pooled cutaneous lymph node cells was based on CD4, CD8alpha, NKG2D, NKG2ACE and other markers. The sample taken for sequencing was CD4+ T cells sorted from a lymph node. The chain combines TRBV13-2 with TRBJ2-5, with D possibly matching TRBD2 (7 bases). The sequence was collected from a C3H/HeJ mouse with alopecia areata. Strain MHC haplotype: H2-k. The CDR3 bases that were read are TGTGCCAGCGGTGGTGAGGGGGGCCCTTCTCACCAAGAC. It is translated as CASGGEGGPSHQD. The CDR3 reads in full as CASGGEGGPSHQDTQYF.